The 25 T cell receptor beta chains below come from one sample, sequenced in a study of shared clonotypes between healthy human individuals. Using immunoSEQ multiplex PCR, the repertoire was profiled, and TCRdb retains in-frame clones only, with some absent. The sample gives some 1.5 million clones, roughly 97% of which show up once; approximately 1.1% is in the top ten. The sequenced material came from naive CD4+ T cells sorted from blood. Specified subset: CD45RA+ positively selected. The source of these receptors is a man aged 25 to 45 in good health.

The J gene is TRBJ2-7, the V gene TRBV7-9; 7 bases match TRBD1. CDR1 and CDR2 from the germline V gene are SEHNR and FQNEAQ (reference sequence). The CDR3 is made up of 18 amino acids. The junction had 16 bases not matched to a gene; V was cut back by 5 bases and J by 0 bases. The CDR3: CASSMTGTAEPTSYEQYF. The CDR3 nucleotides are TGTGCCAGCAGCATGACCGGGACAGCAGAGCCCACCTCCTACGAGCAGTACTTC.

The V and J genes are TRBV11-1 and TRBJ2-2; possible D gene TRBD1, 7 bases. Per germline, CDR1 SGHAT and CDR2 FQDESV (reference sequence). Trimming took off 1 base at V and 7 bases at J, with 16 bases between the two ends. This CDR3 spans 16 amino acids. The CDR3 is CASSLGRRGLDGELFF. The CDR3 bases are TGTGCCAGCAGCTTAGGACGGAGGGGGCTGGACGGGGAGCTGTTTTTT.

J is TRBJ2-7 and V is TRBV18; tentatively, D is TRBD2 (6 bases). CDR3 length: 14 residues. The V and J ends lost 3 bases and 2 bases respectively, with 11 bases between them. Germline loops: CDR1 KGHSH, CDR2 LQKENI. CDR3 sequence reads: CASSPGASAYEQYF. DNA for the CDR3: TGTGCCAGCTCACCCGGCGCTAGCGCCTACGAGCAGTACTTC.

The DNA for the CDR3 is TGTGCCAGCTCACCACTGGGACTTAACACAGATACGCAGTATTTT. Translating gives CASSPLGLNTDTQYF. The chain uses TRBV18 and TRBJ2-3; tentative D call: TRBD2 (6 bases). Germline lookup yields CDR1 KGHSH and CDR2 LQKENI. Trimming cost V 1 base and J 2 bases, with 10 bases left between them. CDR3 length equals 15 residues.

J is TRBJ2-1 and V is TRBV5-1, with 9 bases that match TRBD2. This CDR3 spans 15 amino acids. The ends lost 5 bases at V and 4 bases at J; junction bases unmatched: 7. Germline CDR1 and CDR2: SGHRS and YFSETQ. CDR3 DNA: TGCGCCAGCAGACGGGCTAGCGGGATATACAATGAGCAGTTCTTC. The encoded protein is CASRRASGIYNEQFF.

The genes are TRBV28 and TRBJ2-1; 12 bases line up with TRBD2. The V and J ends lost 7 bases and 0 bases, in that order; junction bases with no gene match: 7. There are 17 residues in the CDR3. Germline loops: CDR1 MDHEN, CDR2 SYDVKM. The CDR3 bases are TGTGCCAGCACCGTGACTAGCGGGAGACGCTCCTACAATGAGCAGTTCTTC. Its protein is CASTVTSGRRSYNEQFF.

The chain joins TRBV28 to TRBJ1-3; D is perhaps TRBD1 (6 bases). V was cut by 8 bases and J by 4 bases, with 18 bases left in between. Germline values: CDR1 MDHEN, CDR2 SYDVKM. The CDR3 has 15 residues. CDR3 sequence reads: CASGPRGPTGNTIYF. DNA for the CDR3: TGTGCCAGCGGCCCCCGGGGGCCTACAGGAAACACCATATATTTT.

CDR3 protein: CASSSARDGYTF. The CDR3 DNA reads as TGTGCCAGCAGTTCCGCCCGGGATGGCTACACCTTC. The chain combines TRBV6-5 with TRBJ1-2; D call uncertain. The V gene lost 4 bases and the J gene lost 6 bases, with 9 bases spanning the gap. The CDR3 covers 12 residues. Germline V gene lookup returns CDR1 MNHEY and CDR2 SVGAGI.

The rearrangement links TRBV5-6 to TRBJ2-5; D ambiguous. V was shortened by 5 bases and J by 2 bases, with 19 bases between the two germline ends. Germline V gives CDR1 SGHDT, CDR2 YYEEEE. The CDR3 totals 16 residues. CDR3 loop: CASSFHRVIGQETQYF. For the CDR3, the DNA is TGTGCCAGCAGTTTTCACCGGGTGATTGGACAAGAGACCCAGTACTTC.

The chain is built from TRBV5-1 and TRBJ1-1; perhaps TRBD1 as D (5 bases). Germline CDR1 is SGHRS and CDR2 is YFSETQ. The V gene lost 0 bases and the J gene lost 1 base, with 13 bases spanning the gap. The CDR3 consists of 16 residues. CDR3 sequence reads: CASSLALGARNTEAFF. The CDR3 coding sequence is TGCGCCAGCAGCTTGGCCCTAGGGGCGAGGAACACTGAAGCTTTCTTT. Using reference TRBV5-1 and TRBJ1-1 for the parts outside the CDR3, the full variable domain is KAGVTQTPRYLIKTRGQQVTLSCSPISGHRSVSWYQQTPGQGLQFLFEYFSETQRNKGNFPGRFSGRQFSNSRSEMNVSTLELGDSALYLCASSLALGARNTEAFFGQGTRLTVV.

V and J are TRBV4-3 and TRBJ2-1, with 11 bases identical to TRBD2. Germline V gene data show CDR1 as LGHNA and CDR2 as YSLEER. The CDR3 is 16 amino acids. The junction had 7 bases not matched to a gene; V was cut back by 4 bases and J by 5 bases. CDR3 in DNA: TGCGCCAGCAGCCCACTAGCGGGAGTTGGGCACAATGAGCAGTTCTTC. As protein: CASSPLAGVGHNEQFF.

The chain employs TRBV5-1 and TRBJ2-5; 8 bases fit TRBD2. Looked up from germline, CDR1 is SGHRS and CDR2 is YFSETQ. The junction had 8 bases not matched to a gene; V was cut back by 0 bases and J by 1 base. CDR3 length: 17 residues. The chain's CDR3 is CASSLAGLAGPQETQYF. CDR3 nucleotides: TGCGCCAGCAGCTTGGCCGGACTAGCCGGTCCCCAAGAGACCCAGTACTTC. Drawing the rest from reference TRBV5-1 and TRBJ2-5, the complete variable domain is KAGVTQTPRYLIKTRGQQVTLSCSPISGHRSVSWYQQTPGQGLQFLFEYFSETQRNKGNFPGRFSGRQFSNSRSEMNVSTLELGDSALYLCASSLAGLAGPQETQYFGPGTRLLVL.

V gene TRBV29-1 combines with J gene TRBJ1-1; no clear D gene. This CDR3 spans 13 amino acids. V lost 4 bases to trimming and J lost 0 bases, with 9 bases between them. Looked up from germline, CDR1 is SQVTM and CDR2 is ANQGSEA. In DNA, the CDR3 is TGCAGCGTTGCTACCGGCATGAACACTGAAGCTTTCTTT. This translates into CSVATGMNTEAFF.

The chain couples TRBV18 to TRBJ2-2; possible D gene TRBD2, 6 bases. Germline lookup yields CDR1 KGHSH and CDR2 LQKENI. V was cut by 4 bases and J by 1 base, with 7 bases left in between. There are 14 residues in the CDR3. The CDR3 nucleotides are TGTGCCAGCTCACAGGGACTGAACACCGGGGAGCTGTTTTTT. Amino acid sequence: CASSQGLNTGELFF.

The chain is built from TRBV7-9 and TRBJ1-5; 11 nucleotides match TRBD1. Losses at the gene ends were 5 bases for V and 5 bases for J; bases not matched to a gene: 5. Germline-derived CDR1 and CDR2 are SEHNR and FQNEAQ (reference sequence). The CDR3 extends over 15 amino acids. The CDR3 DNA follows: TGTGCCAGCAGCACGGGACAGGGGGACTATCAGCCCCAGCATTTT. As protein: CASSTGQGDYQPQHF. The full variable domain, with the rest looked up from reference TRBV7-9 and TRBJ1-5, is DTGVSQNPRHKITKRGQNVTFRCDPISEHNRLYWYRQTLGQGPEFLTYFQNEAQLEKSRLLSDRFSAERPKGSFSTLEIQRTEQGDSAMYLCASSTGQGDYQPQHFGDGTRLSIL.

The rearrangement uses TRBV4-1 and TRBJ2-1; 10 bases are shared with TRBD2. This CDR3 has 18 amino acids. Germline V gene lookup returns CDR1 MGHRA and CDR2 YSYEKL. The junction had 11 bases not matched to a gene; V was cut back by 0 bases and J by 6 bases. CDR3 amino acids: CASSQEFLGTSAGNEQFF. The DNA of the CDR3 is TGCGCCAGCAGCCAAGAGTTTTTGGGGACTAGCGCGGGCAATGAGCAGTTCTTC.

This clone was seen only a few times. This same CDR3 is encoded by further DNA sequences in the sample. V is TRBV9 and J is TRBJ1-2, with D tentatively TRBD1 (6 bases). There are 13 residues in the CDR3. V was cut by 3 bases and J by 4 bases, with 10 bases left in between. CDR1 is SGDLS, CDR2 YYNGEE, per germline. This chain's CDR3 is CASSAGQSYGYTF. The CDR3 DNA reads as TGTGCCAGCAGCGCAGGACAGAGCTATGGCTACACCTTC. Full variable domain (missing parts from reference TRBV9 and TRBJ1-2): DSGVTQTPKHLITATGQRVTLRCSPRSGDLSVYWYQQSLDQGLQFLIQYYNGEERAKGNILERFSAQQFPDLHSELNLSSLELGDSALYFCASSAGQSYGYTFGSGTRLTVV.

The chain couples TRBV6-1 to TRBJ1-2; 8 bases map to TRBD1. Losses at the gene ends were 5 bases for V and 4 bases for J; bases not matched to a gene: 6. CDR3 length: 14 residues. The V gene's germline CDR1 is MNHNS and CDR2 SASEGT. CDR3 protein: CASSFTGGSYGYTF. CDR3 nucleotides: TGTGCCAGCAGTTTTACAGGGGGAAGCTATGGCTACACCTTC.

This clone was detected many times. This rearrangement joins TRBV10-2 to TRBJ2-1; a possible D gene is TRBD2 (6 bases). The CDR3 runs 14 residues. V lost 2 bases and J lost 3, with 8 bases in between. Germline CDR1 and CDR2: WSHSY and SAAADI. CDR3 region: CASSEREIYNEQFF. The CDR3 DNA is TGCGCCAGCAGTGAGCGGGAGATCTACAATGAGCAGTTCTTC.

The CDR3 nucleotides are TGTGCCAGCAGACAGGGACCTAACTATGGCTACACCTTC. It translates to CASRQGPNYGYTF. V and J are TRBV2 and TRBJ1-2; possibly TRBD1 for D (6 bases). Per the germline V gene, CDR1 is SNHLY and CDR2 is FYNNEI. Trimming cost V 6 bases and J 0 bases, with 8 bases left between them. The CDR3 is made up of 13 amino acids.

With respect to this clone: An end of the junction does not agree with germline; a read error may underlie this. V usage is TRBV9 and J usage is TRBJ1-1; TRBD1 matches 9 bases. The germline V gene has CDR1 SGDLS and CDR2 YYNGEE. The CDR3 extends over 16 amino acids. The CDR3 DNA reads as TGTGCCAGCAGCGTCGGGACAGGGCCTTCTGACTCCAAAACCATCTTT. It encodes CASSVGTGPSDSKTIF.

Comment on this clone: The junction departs from the called germline gene at one end, perhaps through a read error. The J gene is TRBJ2-1, the V gene TRBV20-1; D unresolved. This CDR3 has 11 amino acids. The germline CDR1 and CDR2 sequences are DFQATT and SNEGSKA (reference sequence). The DNA for the CDR3 is TGCAGTCCCGACTCCGACAATGAGCAGTTCTTC. Translated: CSPDSDNEQFF.

This clone occurred once. The genes are TRBV9 and TRBJ1-3, with TRBD1 matching 8 bases. Germline-derived CDR1 and CDR2 are SGDLS and YYNGEE. The CDR3 runs to 18 residues. The trim removed 3 bases at V and 0 bases at J, leaving 11 bases unmatched. CDR3 in DNA: TGTGCCAGCAGCGCAGGGGATTGGACAGGGAGCTCTGGAAACACCATATATTTT. Amino acids: CASSAGDWTGSSGNTIYF.

This clone appeared once. This chain joins TRBV6-5 and TRBJ2-1; D ambiguous. V lost 0 bases to trimming and J lost 1 base, with 7 bases between them. Per germline, CDR1 MNHEY and CDR2 SVGAGI. The CDR3 totals 15 residues. CDR3 loop: CASSYSGVSYNEQFF. As DNA, the CDR3 is TGTGCCAGCAGTTACTCGGGTGTTTCCTACAATGAGCAGTTCTTC.

The V gene is TRBV18, the J gene TRBJ2-1, with 8 bases that match TRBD1. Trimming removed 0 bases from V and 2 bases from J; junction bases left unmatched: 6. CDR1 is KGHSH and CDR2 is LQKENI in the germline V gene. This CDR3 comprises 17 residues. This CDR3 is CASSPPTGAFAYNEQFF. The CDR3 nucleotides read TGTGCCAGCTCACCACCGACAGGGGCTTTTGCCTACAATGAGCAGTTCTTC.